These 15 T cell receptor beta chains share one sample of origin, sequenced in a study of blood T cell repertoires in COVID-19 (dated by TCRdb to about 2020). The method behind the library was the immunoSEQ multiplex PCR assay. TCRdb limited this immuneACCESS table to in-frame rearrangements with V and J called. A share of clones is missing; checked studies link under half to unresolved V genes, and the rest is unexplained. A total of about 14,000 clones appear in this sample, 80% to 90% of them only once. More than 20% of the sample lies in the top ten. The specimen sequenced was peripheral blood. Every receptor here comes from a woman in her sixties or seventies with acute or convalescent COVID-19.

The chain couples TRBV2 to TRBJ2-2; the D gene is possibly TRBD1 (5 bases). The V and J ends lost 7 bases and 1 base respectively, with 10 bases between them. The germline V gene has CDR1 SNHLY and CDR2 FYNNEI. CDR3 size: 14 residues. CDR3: CASIRDRNTGELFF. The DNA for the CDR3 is TGTGCCAGCATCAGAGACAGGAACACCGGGGAGCTGTTTTTT.

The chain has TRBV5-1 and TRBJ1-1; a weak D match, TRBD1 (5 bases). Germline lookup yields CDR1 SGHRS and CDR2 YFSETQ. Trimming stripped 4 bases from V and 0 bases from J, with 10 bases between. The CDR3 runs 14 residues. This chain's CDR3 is CASSQTVMNTEAFF. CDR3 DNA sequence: TGCGCCAGCAGCCAGACAGTTATGAACACTGAAGCTTTCTTT. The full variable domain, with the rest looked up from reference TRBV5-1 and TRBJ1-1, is KAGVTQTPRYLIKTRGQQVTLSCSPISGHRSVSWYQQTPGQGLQFLFEYFSETQRNKGNFPGRFSGRQFSNSRSEMNVSTLELGDSALYLCASSQTVMNTEAFFGQGTRLTVV.

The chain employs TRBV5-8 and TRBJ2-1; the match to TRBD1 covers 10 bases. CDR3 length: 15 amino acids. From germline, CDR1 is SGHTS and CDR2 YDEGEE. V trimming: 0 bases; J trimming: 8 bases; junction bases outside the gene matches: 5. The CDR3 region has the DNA TGTGCCAGCAGCTTGGGACAGGGGGCAGGGTATGAGCAGTTCTTC. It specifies CASSLGQGAGYEQFF.

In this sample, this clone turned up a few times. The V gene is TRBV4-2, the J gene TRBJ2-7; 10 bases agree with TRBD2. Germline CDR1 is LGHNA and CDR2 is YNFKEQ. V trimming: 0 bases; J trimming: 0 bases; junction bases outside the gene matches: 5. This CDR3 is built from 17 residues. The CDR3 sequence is CASSQEASGSSSYEQYF. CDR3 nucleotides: TGTGCCAGCAGCCAAGAAGCTAGCGGGAGCTCCTCCTACGAGCAGTACTTC.

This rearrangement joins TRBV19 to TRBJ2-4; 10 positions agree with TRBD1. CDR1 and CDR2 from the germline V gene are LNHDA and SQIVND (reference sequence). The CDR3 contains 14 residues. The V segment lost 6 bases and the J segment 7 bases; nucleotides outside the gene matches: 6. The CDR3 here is CASSTTGGSNIQYF. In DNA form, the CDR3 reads TGTGCCAGTAGCACGACAGGGGGCAGTAACATTCAGTACTTC.

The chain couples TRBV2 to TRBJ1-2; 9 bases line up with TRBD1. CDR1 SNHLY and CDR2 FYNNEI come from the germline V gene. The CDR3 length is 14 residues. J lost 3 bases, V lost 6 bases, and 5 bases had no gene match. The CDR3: CASRKGQGDYGYTF. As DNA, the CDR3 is TGTGCCAGCAGAAAGGGACAGGGTGACTATGGCTACACCTTC.

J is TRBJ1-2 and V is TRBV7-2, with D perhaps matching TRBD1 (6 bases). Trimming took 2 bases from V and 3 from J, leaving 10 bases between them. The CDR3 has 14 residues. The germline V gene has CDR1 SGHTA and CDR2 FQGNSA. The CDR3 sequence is CASSLLTGDYGYTF. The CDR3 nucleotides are TGTGCCAGCAGCTTACTGACAGGAGACTATGGCTACACCTTC.

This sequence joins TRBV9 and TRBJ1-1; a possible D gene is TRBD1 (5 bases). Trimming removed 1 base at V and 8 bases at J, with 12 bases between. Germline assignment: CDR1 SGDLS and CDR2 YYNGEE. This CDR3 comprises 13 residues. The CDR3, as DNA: TGTGCCAGCAGCGTAACCCCCCGACAGGAAGCTTTCTTT. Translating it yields CASSVTPRQEAFF.

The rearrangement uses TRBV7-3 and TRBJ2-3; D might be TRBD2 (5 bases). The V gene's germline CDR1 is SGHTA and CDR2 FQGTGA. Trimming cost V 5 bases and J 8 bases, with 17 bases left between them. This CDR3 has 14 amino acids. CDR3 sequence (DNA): TGTGCCAGCAGCCTCCGGGGTGGGGAAGGTACGCAGTATTTT. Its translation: CASSLRGGEGTQYF.

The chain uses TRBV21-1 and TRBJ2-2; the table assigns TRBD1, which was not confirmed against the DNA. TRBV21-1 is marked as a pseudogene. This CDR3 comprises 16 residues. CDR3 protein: CASSTRQGDPAGELFF. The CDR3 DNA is TGTGCCAGCAGCACCCGACAAGGGGATCCGGCCGGGGAGCTGTTTTTT.

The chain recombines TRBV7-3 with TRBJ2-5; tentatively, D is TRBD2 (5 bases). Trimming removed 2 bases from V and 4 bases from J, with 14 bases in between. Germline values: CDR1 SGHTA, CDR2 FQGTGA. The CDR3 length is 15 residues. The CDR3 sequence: CASSLVRGPLETQYF. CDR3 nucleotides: TGTGCCAGCAGCTTAGTCCGCGGGCCTCTAGAGACCCAGTACTTC.

CDR3 sequence (DNA): TGTGCCAGCTCGGGAGGAAACACCATATATTTT. This encodes CASSGGNTIYF. The chain employs TRBV27 and TRBJ1-3, with D unresolved. CDR3 length: 11 residues. The V end was cut by 8 bases, the J end by 4 bases, with 6 bases between. The germline V gene encodes CDR1 MNHEY and CDR2 SMNVEV (reference sequence).

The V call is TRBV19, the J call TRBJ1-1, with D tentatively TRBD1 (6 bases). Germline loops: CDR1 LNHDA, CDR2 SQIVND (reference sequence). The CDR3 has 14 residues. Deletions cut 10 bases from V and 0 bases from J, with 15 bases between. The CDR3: CATKTGYMNTEAFF. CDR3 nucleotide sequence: TGTGCCACCAAAACAGGGTACATGAACACTGAAGCTTTCTTT.

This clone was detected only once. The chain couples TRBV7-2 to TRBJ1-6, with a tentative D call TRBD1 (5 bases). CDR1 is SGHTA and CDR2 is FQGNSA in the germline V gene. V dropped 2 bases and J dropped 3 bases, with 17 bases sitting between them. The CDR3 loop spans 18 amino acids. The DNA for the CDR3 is TGTGCCAGCAGCTTACGAACCTCTATGCAGGGCTATAATTCACCCCTCCACTTT. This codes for CASSLRTSMQGYNSPLHF.

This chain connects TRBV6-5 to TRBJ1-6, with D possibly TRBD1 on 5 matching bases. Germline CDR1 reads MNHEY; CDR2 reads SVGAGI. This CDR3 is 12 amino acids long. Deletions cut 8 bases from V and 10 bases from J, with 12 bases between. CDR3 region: CASARRGSPLHF. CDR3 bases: TGTGCCAGCGCCCGGAGGGGATCACCCCTCCACTTT.